This T cell receptor (beta chain) was identified in a study of blood T cell repertoires in COVID-19. Background on the study: COVID-19 samples collected from the United States, Italy and Spain covered acute and convalescent phases.

In the study's own analysis: Estimation of nucleated cell counts relied on the amplification of reference gene primers. Profiled with immunoSEQ multiplex PCR; TCRdb holds only in-frame clones, not every one. V, J and clone size are taken as reported in that table, and D and trimming were inferred from the DNA itself. The sample records a few hundred thousand clones, 85% to 90% being singletons. The table lists this clone with a count of one. The germline V gene has CDR1 SGHNT and CDR2 YENEEA. This CDR3 region has 14 residues. Trimming shortened V by 5 bases and J by 5 bases, and 13 bases separated the two germline ends.

Sequenced: peripheral blood. The TCR originated in a woman in her 30s with COVID-19, enrolled during active disease. The genes are TRBV11-3 and TRBJ2-1; tentatively, D is TRBD2 (6 bases). The CDR3 loop is CASSPGLKDNEQFF. CDR3 DNA: TGTGCCAGCAGCCCGGGACTGAAGGACAATGAGCAGTTCTTC.